This T cell receptor beta chain was captured in a study of neurological immune-mediated disorders. About the study: About 90% of the roughly 34 multiple sclerosis patients had relapsing-remitting disease; 3 had secondary progressive.

This clonotype has ten or more counts. There are 15 residues in the CDR3. Germline assignment: CDR1 SGHNT and CDR2 YENEEA. V was pared by 3 bases and J by 2 bases, with 4 bases of the junction left unmatched. MiXCR was run by TCRdb on the 5' RACE reads, yielding one entry per CDR3 protein. The table shows 60,000 to 80,000 distinct CDR3 sequences, with under 5.5% occurring only once. Sequenced material: PBMCs. The V call is TRBV11-3, the J call TRBJ2-1; 7 bases map to TRBD1. The clonotype originates from a woman aged 45-65 years with multiple sclerosis. CDR3 in amino acids: CASSFSGTAYNEQFF. CDR3 nucleotide sequence: TGTGCCAGCAGCTTCTCCGGGACAGCCTACAATGAGCAGTTCTTC.